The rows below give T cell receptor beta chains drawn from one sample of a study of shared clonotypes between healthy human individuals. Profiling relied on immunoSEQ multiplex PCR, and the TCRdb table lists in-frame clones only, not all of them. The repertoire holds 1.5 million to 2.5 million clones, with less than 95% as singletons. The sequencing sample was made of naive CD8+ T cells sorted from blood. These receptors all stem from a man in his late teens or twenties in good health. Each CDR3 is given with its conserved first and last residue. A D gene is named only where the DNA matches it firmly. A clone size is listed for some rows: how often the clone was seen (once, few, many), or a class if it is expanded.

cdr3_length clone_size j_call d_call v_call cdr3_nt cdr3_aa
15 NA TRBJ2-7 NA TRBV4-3 TGCGCCAGCAGCCAAGAGCTTGGGGCTAGGTACGAGCAGTACTTC CASSQELGARYEQYF
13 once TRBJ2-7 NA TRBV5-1 TGCGCCAGCACCCTCTCCCCGGGTCACGAGCAGTACTTC CASTLSPGHEQYF
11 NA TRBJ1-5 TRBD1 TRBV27 TGTGCCAGCAGTTCAGGACAGGGGAAGTATTTT CASSSGQGKYF
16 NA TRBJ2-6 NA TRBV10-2 TGCGCCAGCAGTGAGGTAGGGGTCTCTGGGGCCAACGTCCTGACTTTC CASSEVGVSGANVLTF
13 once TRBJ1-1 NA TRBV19 TGTGCCAGTAGCCCGGGTATAAACACTGAAGCTTTCTTT CASSPGINTEAFF
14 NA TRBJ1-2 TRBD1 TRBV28 TGTGCCAGCAGTTCCGGGACAGGGAACTATGGCTACACCTTC CASSSGTGNYGYTF
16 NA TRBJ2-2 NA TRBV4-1 TGCGCCAGCAGCCAAGAACGGCAGTGGAACACCGGGGAGCTGTTTTTT CASSQERQWNTGELFF
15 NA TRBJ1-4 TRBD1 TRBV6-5 TGTGCCAGCAGTTATTCAAGAACAGGGGACGAAAAACTGTTTTTT CASSYSRTGDEKLFF
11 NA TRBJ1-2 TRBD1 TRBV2 TGTGCCAGCAGCGACAGGGGAGGCTACACCTTC CASSDRGGYTF
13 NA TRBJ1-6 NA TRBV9 TGTGCCAGCAGCGTAGGTGACAATTCACCCCTCCACTTT CASSVGDNSPLHF
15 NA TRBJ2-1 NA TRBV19 TGTGCCAGTAGTATTAGCGGCTATTCCGCAACGGAGCAGTTCTTC CASSISGYSATEQFF
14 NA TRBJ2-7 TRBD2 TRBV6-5 TGTGCCAGCAGTCTAGCGGGAGGGGGCCACGAGCAGTACTTC CASSLAGGGHEQYF
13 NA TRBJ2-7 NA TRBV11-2 TGTGCCAGCAGCCCGTACAGGGTCCACGAGCAGTACTTC CASSPYRVHEQYF
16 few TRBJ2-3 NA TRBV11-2 TGTGCCAGCAGCTTAGCCGGGGCAGGGGGCACAGATACGCAGTATTTT CASSLAGAGGTDTQYF
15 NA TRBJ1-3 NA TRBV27 TGTGCCAGCAGTGACGTGGGGTACTCTGGAAACACCATATATTTT CASSDVGYSGNTIYF
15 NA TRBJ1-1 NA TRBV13 TGTGCCAGCAGCTTAGCACCGACAGTGGCAGCTGAAGCTTTCTTT CASSLAPTVAAEAFF
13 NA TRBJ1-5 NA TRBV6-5 TGTGCCAGCAGTTACGGAGGCAATCAGCCCCAGCATTTT CASSYGGNQPQHF
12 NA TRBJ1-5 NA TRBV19 TGTGCCAGTAGTATTATGGGTCAGCCCCAGCATTTT CASSIMGQPQHF
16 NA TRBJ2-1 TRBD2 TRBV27 TGTGCCAGCAGTTTAGCCGGGACTAGCGGACCCAATGAGCAGTTCTTC CASSLAGTSGPNEQFF
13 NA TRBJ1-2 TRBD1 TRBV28 TGTGCCAGCAGTCGACAGGGGGCCTATGGCTACACCTTC CASSRQGAYGYTF
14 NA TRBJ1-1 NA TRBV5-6 TGTGCCAGCAGCTTCTCCGTCATGAACACTGAAGCTTTCTTT CASSFSVMNTEAFF
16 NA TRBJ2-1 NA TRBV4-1 TGCGCCAGCAGCCAAAGGGAGGTGGGTACCTACAATGAGCAGTTCTTC CASSQREVGTYNEQFF
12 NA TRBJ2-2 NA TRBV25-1 TGTGCCAGCAGTGAATTCGCCGGGGAGCTGTTTTTT CASSEFAGELFF